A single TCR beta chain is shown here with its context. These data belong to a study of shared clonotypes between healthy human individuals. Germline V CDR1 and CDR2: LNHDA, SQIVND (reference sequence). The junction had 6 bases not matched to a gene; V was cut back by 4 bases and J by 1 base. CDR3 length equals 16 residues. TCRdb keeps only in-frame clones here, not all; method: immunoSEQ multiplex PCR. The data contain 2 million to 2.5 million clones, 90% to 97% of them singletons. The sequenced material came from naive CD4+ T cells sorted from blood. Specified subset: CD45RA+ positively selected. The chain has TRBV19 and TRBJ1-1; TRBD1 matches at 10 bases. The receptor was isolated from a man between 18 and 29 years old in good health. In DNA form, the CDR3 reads TGTGCCAGTAGTAGGGACAGGGGTCACGGGAACACTGAAGCTTTCTTT. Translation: CASSRDRGHGNTEAFF.